This entry describes one T cell receptor beta chain. This clone was recorded once. Its antigen remains unidentified. No per-base quality is available; no much larger clone lies one base away. This record comes from a study of blood T cell repertoires in COVID-19 (dated by TCRdb to the early 2020s). Study-level background: The collaborator samples originated in the United States, Italy and Spain and spanned the acute and convalescent phases of COVID-19. The prospective study material was composed of cDNA or gDNA derived from T cells, B-cell-depleted T cells, or PBMCs. Deeply sampled blood TCRbeta repertoires from subjects exposed to, actively infected with, or recovered from COVID-19 were included in the dataset. A freely available public database, intended as a resource for researchers studying the immune response to SARS-CoV-2, is where the repertoires were released. Samples were obtained from the ongoing ImmuneRACE study (first 160 participants) and from 1,254 subjects provided by 6 global collaborators. The sample metadata nearly always contained a de-identified subject ID, COVID-19 status, age in years and sex. Where HLA class I and class II types were available, the types were taken from metadata supplied by the sample provider, not from assay-based typing. Here is what the overall study found, with its caveats: The quantity of clinical and demographic metadata differed by source and by participant and was supplied without curation.

V drops 0 bases and J drops 0 bases, leaving 7 bases in between. Inclusive of the bounding cysteine and phenylalanine, the CDR3 is 15 residues long. Of all the DNA, just the CDR3 is kept, 45 bases in frame from base 1. The germline V gene (reference sequence) provides CDR1 SGHNT and CDR2 YYREEE. The immunoSEQ Assay, a bias-controlled multiplex PCR, was used to amplify TCRbeta CDR3 regions from genomic DNA. Regarding the original processing steps: The number of nucleated cells in each sample was estimated from the amplification of reference gene primers within the assay. To quantify the absolute abundance of each unique TCRbeta CDR3 rearrangement, sequence reads were collapsed and filtered. Productive Simpson clonality was computed per sample as the square root of Simpson's diversity index over productive rearrangements. TCRdb provides this immuneACCESS table in a form limited to in-frame rearrangements. Some clones are lacking; in checked studies, under half of them reflect an unresolved V gene, and why the rest are absent is not known. V, J and clone size reflect that table, while D and trimming were determined from the DNA. The sample yields 150,000 to 200,000 clones; 81% were counted once. The ten biggest clones cover 11% of the sample.

Each collaborating institution followed its own protocols to collect whole blood in K2EDTA tubes. For TCRbeta analysis, collaborator samples were shipped as frozen whole blood, as isolated PBMCs, or as DNA extracted from either sample type. This receptor was taken from a man aged 60 to 75 with active or convalescent COVID-19. Here the chain combines TRBV5-4 and TRBJ1-3, with the D gene uncertain. The sequenced material came from peripheral blood. Read as DNA, the sequence is TGTGCCAGCAGCTTGGATCTGAGCTCTGGAAACACCATATATTTT. Translation gives CASSLDLSSGNTIYF.